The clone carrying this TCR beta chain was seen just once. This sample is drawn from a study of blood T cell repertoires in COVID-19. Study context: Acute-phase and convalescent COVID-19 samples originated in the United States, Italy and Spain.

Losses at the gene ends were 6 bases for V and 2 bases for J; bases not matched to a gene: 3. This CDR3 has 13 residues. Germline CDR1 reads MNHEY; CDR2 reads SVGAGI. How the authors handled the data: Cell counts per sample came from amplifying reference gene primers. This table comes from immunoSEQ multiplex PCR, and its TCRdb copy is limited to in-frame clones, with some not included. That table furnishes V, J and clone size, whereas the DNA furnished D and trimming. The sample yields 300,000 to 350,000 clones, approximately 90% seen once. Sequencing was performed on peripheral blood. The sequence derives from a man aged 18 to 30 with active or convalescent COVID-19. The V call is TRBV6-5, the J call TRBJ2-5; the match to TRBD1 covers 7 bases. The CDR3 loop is CASRDRVQETQYF. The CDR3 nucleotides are TGTGCCAGCAGAGACAGGGTTCAAGAGACCCAGTACTTC.